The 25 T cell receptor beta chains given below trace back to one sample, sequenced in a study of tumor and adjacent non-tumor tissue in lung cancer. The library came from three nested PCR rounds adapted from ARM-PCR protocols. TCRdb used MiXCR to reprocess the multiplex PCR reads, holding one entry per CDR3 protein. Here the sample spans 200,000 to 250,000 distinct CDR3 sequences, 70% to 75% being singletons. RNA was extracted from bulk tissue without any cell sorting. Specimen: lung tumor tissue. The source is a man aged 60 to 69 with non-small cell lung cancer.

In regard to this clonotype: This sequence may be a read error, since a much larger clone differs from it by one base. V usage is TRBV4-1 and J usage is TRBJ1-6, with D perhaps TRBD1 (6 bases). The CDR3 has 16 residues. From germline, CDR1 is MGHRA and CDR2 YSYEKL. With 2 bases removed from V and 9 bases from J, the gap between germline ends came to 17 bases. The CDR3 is CASSQSLDRASSPLHF. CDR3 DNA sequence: TGCGCCAGCAGCCAAAGCCTGGACAGAGCAAGTTCACCCCTCCACTTT.

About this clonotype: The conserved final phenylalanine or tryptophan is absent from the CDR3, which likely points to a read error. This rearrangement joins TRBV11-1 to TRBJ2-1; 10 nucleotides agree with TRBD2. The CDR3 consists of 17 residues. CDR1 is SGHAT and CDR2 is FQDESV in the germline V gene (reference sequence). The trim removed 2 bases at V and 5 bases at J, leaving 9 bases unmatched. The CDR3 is CASSLSLLAGDNNEQFS. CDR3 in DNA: TGTGCCAGCAGCTTATCTCTGCTAGCGGGAGACAACAATGAGCAGTTCTCC.

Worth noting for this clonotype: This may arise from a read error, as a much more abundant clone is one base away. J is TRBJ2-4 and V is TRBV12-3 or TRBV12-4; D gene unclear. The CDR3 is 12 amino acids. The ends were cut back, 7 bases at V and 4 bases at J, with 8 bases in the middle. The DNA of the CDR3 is TGTGCCAGCAATCTTACAAAAAACATTCAGTACTTC. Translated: CASNLTKNIQYF.

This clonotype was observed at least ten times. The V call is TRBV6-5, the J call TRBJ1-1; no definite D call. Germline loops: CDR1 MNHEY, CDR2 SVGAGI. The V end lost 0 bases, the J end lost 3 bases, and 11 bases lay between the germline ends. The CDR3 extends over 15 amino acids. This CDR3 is CASSYSTAWDTEAFF. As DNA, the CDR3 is TGTGCCAGCAGTTACTCGACCGCCTGGGACACTGAAGCTTTCTTT.

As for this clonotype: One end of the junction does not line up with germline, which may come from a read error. This chain's CDR3 is CDSSHRRRTEAFF. The CDR3 DNA follows: TGTGACAGCAGCCACCGCAGGAGGACTGAAGCTTTCTTT. The J gene is TRBJ1-1, the V gene TRBV6-5; D unresolved. The CDR3 runs 13 residues. Germline V gene sequence: CDR1 MNHEY, CDR2 SVGAGI.

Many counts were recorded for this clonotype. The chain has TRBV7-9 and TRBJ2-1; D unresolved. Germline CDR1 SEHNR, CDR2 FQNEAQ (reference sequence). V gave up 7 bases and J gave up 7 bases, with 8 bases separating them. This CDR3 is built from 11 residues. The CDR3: CASTLVNEQFF. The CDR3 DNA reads TGTGCCAGCACCCTAGTAAATGAGCAGTTCTTC.

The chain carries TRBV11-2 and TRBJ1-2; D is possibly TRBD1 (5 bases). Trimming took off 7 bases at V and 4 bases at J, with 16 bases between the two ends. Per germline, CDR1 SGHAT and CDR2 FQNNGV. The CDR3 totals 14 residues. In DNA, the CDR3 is TGTGCCAGCACCCCCTACAGGCACAGCTATGGCTACACCTTC. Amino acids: CASTPYRHSYGYTF.

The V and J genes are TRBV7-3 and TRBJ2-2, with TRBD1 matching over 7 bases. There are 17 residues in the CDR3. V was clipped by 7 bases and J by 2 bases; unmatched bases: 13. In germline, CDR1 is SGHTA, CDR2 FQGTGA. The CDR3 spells CASTTYHDRVNTGELFF. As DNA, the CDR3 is TGTGCCAGCACCACATACCACGACAGGGTTAACACCGGGGAGCTGTTTTTT.

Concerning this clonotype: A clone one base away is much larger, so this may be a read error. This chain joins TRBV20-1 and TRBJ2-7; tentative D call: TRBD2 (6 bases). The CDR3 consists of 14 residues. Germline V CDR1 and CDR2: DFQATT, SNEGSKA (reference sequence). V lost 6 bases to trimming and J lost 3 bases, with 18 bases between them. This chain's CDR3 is CSADRAEGLYEQYF. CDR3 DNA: TGCAGTGCCGACCGAGCGGAGGGCCTCTACGAGCAGTACTTC.

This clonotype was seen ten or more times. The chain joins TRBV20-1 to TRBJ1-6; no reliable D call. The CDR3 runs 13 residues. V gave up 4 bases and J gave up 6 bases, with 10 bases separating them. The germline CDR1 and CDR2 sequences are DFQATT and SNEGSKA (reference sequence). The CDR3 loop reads CSAISAVNSPLHF. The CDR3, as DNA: TGCAGTGCTATCTCGGCTGTTAATTCACCCCTCCACTTT.

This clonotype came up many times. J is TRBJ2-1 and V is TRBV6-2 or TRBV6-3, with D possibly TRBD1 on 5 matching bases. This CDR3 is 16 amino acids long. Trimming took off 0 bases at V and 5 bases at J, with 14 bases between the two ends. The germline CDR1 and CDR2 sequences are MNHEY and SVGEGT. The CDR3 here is CASSYSRQRQDNEQFF. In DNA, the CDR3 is TGTGCCAGCAGTTACTCGAGACAGCGCCAAGACAATGAGCAGTTCTTC.

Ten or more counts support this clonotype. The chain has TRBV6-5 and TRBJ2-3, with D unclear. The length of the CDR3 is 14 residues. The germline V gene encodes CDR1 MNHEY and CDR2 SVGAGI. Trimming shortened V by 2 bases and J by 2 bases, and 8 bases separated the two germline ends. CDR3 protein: CASSYRTYTDTQYF. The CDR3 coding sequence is TGTGCCAGCAGTTACAGGACCTACACAGATACGCAGTATTTT.

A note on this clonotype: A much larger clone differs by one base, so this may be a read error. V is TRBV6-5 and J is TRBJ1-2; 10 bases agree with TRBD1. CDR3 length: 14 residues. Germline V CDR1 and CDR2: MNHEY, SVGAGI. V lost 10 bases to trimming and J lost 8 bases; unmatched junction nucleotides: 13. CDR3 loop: CANSRQGAMNGYTF. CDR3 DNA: TGTGCCAACAGCAGACAGGGGGCGATGAACGGCTACACCTTC.

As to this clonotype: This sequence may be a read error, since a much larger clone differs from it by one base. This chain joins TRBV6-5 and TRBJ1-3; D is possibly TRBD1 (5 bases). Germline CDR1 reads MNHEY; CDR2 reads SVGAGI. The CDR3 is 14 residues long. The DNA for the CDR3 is TGTGCCAGCAGTTACTCGAAGGGGCCGAACACCATGTATTTT. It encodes CASSYSKGPNTMYF.

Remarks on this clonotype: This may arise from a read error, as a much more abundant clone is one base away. The CDR3 nucleotides read TGCAGCGCGACCGGGACAGATTACGATCAGTACTTC. It translates to CSATGTDYDQYF. The rearrangement links TRBV29-1 to TRBJ2-7, with 7 bases aligning to TRBD1. The CDR3 extends over 12 amino acids. The V gene's germline CDR1 is SQVTM and CDR2 ANQGSEA.

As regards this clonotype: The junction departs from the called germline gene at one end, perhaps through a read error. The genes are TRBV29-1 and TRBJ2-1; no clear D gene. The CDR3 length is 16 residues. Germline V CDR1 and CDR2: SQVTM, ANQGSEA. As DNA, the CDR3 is TGCAGCGTTTTTTTTCCCCTTAAAAGCCCCTACAATGAGCAATTCTTC. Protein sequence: CSVFFPLKSPYNEQFF.

The CDR3 protein is CASNPGTYTDTQYF. The CDR3 DNA reads TGTGCCAGCAATCCCGGGACATACACAGATACGCAGTATTTT. The J gene is TRBJ2-3, the V gene TRBV7-8, with a weak D call TRBD1 (6 bases). The V end was cut by 7 bases, the J end by 2 bases, with 13 bases between. The CDR3 is 14 amino acids. Germline V gene lookup returns CDR1 SGHVS and CDR2 FQNEAQ.

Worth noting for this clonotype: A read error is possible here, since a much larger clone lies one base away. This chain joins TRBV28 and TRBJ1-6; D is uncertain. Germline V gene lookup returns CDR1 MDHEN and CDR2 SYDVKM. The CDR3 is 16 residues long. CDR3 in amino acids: CASSPTKAPYNSPLYF. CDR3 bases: TGTGCCAGCAGCCCCACAAAGGCCCCTTATAATTCACCCCTCTACTTT.

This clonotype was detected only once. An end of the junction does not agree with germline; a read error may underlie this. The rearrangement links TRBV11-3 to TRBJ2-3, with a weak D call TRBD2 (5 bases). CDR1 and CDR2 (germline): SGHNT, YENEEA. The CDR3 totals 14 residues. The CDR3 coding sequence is TGTGCTAGCAGCCTAGACTACACCTGGGGTACGCAGTATTTT. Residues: CASSLDYTWGTQYF.

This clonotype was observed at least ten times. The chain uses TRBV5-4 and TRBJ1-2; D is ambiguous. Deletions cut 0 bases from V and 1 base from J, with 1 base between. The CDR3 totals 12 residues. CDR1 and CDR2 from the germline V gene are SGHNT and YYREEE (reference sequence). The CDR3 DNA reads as TGTGCCAGCAGCTTGGATAACTATGGCTACACCTTC. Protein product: CASSLDNYGYTF.

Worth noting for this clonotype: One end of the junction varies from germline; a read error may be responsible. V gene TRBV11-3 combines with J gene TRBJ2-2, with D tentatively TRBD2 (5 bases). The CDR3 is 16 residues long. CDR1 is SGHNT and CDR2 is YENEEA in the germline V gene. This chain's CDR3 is CASSPQYFYDTGKLFF. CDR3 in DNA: TGTGCCAGCAGCCCCCAATATTTTTACGACACCGGGAAGCTGTTTTTT.

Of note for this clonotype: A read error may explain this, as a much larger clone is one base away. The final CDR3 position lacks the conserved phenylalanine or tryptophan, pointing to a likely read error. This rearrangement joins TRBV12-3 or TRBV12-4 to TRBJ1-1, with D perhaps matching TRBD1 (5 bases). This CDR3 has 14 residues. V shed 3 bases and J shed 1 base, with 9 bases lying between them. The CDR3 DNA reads TGTGCCAGCAGTTTTTGGGGGAAGAACACTGAAGCTTTCATT. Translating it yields CASSFWGKNTEAFI.

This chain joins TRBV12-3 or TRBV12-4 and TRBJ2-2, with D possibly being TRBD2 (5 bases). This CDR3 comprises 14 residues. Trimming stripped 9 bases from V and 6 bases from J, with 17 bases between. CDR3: CASRPGGNAGELFF. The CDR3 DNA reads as TGTGCCAGTCGTCCCGGAGGCAACGCCGGGGAGCTGTTTTTT.

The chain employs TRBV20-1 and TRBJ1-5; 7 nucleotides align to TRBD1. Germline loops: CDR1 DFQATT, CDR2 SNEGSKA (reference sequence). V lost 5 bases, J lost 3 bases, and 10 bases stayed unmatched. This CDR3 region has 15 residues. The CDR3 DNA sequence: TGCAGTGCTCGCGAAGGTGACAGGGTCAATCAGCCCCAGCATTTT. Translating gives CSAREGDRVNQPQHF.

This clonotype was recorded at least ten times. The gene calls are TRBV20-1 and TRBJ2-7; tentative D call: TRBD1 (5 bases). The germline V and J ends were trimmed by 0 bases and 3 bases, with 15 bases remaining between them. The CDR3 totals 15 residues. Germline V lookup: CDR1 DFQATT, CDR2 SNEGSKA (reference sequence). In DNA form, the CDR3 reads TGCAGTGCTAGAGATAGTACCGCAGGGAACTACGAGCAGTACTTC. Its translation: CSARDSTAGNYEQYF.